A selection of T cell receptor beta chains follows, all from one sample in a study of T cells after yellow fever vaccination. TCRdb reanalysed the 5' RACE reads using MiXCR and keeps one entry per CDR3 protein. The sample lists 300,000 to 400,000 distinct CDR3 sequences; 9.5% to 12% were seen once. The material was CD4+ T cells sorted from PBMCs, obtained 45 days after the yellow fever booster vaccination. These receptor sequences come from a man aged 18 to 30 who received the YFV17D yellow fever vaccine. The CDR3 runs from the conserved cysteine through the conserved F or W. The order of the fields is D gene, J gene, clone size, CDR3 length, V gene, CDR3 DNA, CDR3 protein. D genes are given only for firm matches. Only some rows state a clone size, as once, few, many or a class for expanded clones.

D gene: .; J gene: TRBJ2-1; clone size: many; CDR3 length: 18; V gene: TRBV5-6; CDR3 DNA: TGTGCCAGCAGCTTTCCAGGAGGCTTCGCCTCCCCCTACAATGAGCAGTTCTTC; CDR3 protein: CASSFPGGFASPYNEQFF
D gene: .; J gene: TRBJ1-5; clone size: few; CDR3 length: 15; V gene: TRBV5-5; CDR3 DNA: TGTGCCAGCAGCTGGGGAGTCAATAGCAATCAGCCCCAGCATTTT; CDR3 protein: CASSWGVNSNQPQHF
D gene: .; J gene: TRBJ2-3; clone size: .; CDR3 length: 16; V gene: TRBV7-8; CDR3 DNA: TGTGCCAGCAGCTTTCTATCGGGGTCCCTCACAGATACGCAGTATTTT; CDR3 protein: CASSFLSGSLTDTQYF
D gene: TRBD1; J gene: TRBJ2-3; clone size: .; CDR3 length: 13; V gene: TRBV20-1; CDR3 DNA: TGCAGTGCTGACAGGGGTAGCACAGATACGCAGTATTTT; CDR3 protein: CSADRGSTDTQYF
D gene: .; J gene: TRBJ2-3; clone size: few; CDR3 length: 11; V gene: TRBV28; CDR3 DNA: TGTGCCAGCAGTGAAACCCATACGCAGTATTTT; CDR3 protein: CASSETHTQYF
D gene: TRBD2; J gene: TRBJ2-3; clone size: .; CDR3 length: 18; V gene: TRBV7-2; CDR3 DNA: TGTGCCAGCAGCTTCCGTGGGGCGGGGGGGCCTCTGTTAGATACGCAGTATTTT; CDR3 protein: CASSFRGAGGPLLDTQYF
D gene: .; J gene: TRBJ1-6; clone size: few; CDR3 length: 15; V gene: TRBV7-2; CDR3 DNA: TGTGCCAGCAGCTTATACAGTAGGGGGATGTCACCCCTCCACTTT; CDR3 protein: CASSLYSRGMSPLHF
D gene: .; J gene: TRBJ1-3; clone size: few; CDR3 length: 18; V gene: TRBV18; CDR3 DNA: TGTGCCAGCTCACCACCGTCGGGACGGACCATCTTAGGAAACACCATATATTTT; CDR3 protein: CASSPPSGRTILGNTIYF
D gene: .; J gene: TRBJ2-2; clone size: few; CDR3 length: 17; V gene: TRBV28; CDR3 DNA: TGTGCCAGCAGCCCATGGGACTTGAGAATAAACACCGGGGAGCTGTTTTTT; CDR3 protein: CASSPWDLRINTGELFF
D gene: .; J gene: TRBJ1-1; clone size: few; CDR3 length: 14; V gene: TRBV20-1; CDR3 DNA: TGCAGCGCCAATCGGGGGCGCGTGAACACTGAAGCTTTCTTT; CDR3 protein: CSANRGRVNTEAFF
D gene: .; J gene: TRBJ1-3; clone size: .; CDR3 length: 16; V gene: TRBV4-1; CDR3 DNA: TGCGCCAGCAGCCCCCAGGCCCGGTACTCTGGAAACACCATATATTTT; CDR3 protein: CASSPQARYSGNTIYF
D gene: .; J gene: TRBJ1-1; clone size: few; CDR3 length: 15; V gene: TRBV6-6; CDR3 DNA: TGTGCCAGCAGTTACGTAGAGACAGGGAACACTGAAGCTTTCTTT; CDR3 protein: CASSYVETGNTEAFF
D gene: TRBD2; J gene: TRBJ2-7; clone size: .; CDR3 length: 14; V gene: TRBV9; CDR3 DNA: TGTGCCAGCAGCGTAGCGGGGGGGACCTACGAGCAGTACTTC; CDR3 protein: CASSVAGGTYEQYF
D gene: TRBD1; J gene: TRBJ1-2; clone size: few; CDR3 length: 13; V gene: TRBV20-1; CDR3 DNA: TGCAGTGCTAGGGACAGGGTGAACTATGGCTACACCTTC; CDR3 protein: CSARDRVNYGYTF
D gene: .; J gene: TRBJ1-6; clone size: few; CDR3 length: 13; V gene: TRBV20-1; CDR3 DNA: TGCAGTGCTAGAGATATAGGGGTGGCACCCCTCCACTTT; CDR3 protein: CSARDIGVAPLHF
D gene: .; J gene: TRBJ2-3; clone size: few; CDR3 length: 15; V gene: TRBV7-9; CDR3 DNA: TGTGCCAGCAGCTTATTAGGGGGGAACGCAGATACGCAGTATTTT; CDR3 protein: CASSLLGGNADTQYF